Presented here are 4 T cell receptor beta chains from one specimen sequenced in a study of shared clonotypes between healthy human individuals. Assay used: immunoSEQ multiplex PCR; TCRdb lists only in-frame clones, some missing. This table has about 1.5 million clones, 95% to 99% appearing once. Sample: naive CD4+ T cells sorted from blood. As to subset: CD45RA+ positively selected. The receptors derive from a man aged 30-40 years in good health.

The gene calls are TRBV10-3 and TRBJ2-7, with no clear D. The CDR3 has 14 amino acids. V lost 3 bases and J lost 1, with 10 bases in between. In germline, CDR1 is ENHRY, CDR2 SYGVKD. The CDR3 sequence: CAISETTKSYEQYF. CDR3 sequence (DNA): TGTGCCATCAGTGAAACGACGAAGTCCTACGAGCAGTACTTC.

In this sample, this clone turned up once. The V gene is TRBV5-1, the J gene TRBJ2-1; D unclear. Per germline, CDR1 SGHRS and CDR2 YFSETQ. This CDR3 contains 17 residues. V lost 0 bases and J lost 0, with 13 bases in between. Written as DNA, the CDR3 is TGCGCCAGCAGCTTGGGTATCTCGCTGAGCTCCTACAATGAGCAGTTCTTC. As protein: CASSLGISLSSYNEQFF.

V and J are TRBV28 and TRBJ2-7, with TRBD2 matching over 11 bases. Germline CDR1 and CDR2: MDHEN and SYDVKM. J lost 4 bases, V lost 6 bases, and 8 bases had no gene match. This CDR3 has 15 residues. The CDR3 here is CASRGSSGRTYEQYF. The CDR3, as DNA: TGTGCCAGCAGGGGATCTAGCGGGAGGACTTACGAGCAGTACTTC. Full variable domain (remainder filled in from reference TRBV28 and TRBJ2-7): DVKVTQSSRYLVKRTGEKVFLECVQDMDHENMFWYRQDPGLGLRLIYFSYDVKMKEKGDIPEGYSVSREKKERFSLILESASTNQTSMYLCASRGSSGRTYEQYFGPGTRLTVT.

CDR3 nucleotides: TGCGCCAGCGCTCGGGGGAGCTCTGGAAACACCATATATTTT. Translated: CASARGSSGNTIYF. The chain is built from TRBV5-1 and TRBJ1-3; D possibly corresponds to TRBD1 (5 bases). The germline gives CDR1 SGHRS, CDR2 YFSETQ. The CDR3 has 14 amino acids. Trimming pared 7 bases from V and 0 bases from J, leaving 11 bases between. Variable domain in full (rest from reference TRBV5-1 and TRBJ1-3): KAGVTQTPRYLIKTRGQQVTLSCSPISGHRSVSWYQQTPGQGLQFLFEYFSETQRNKGNFPGRFSGRQFSNSRSEMNVSTLELGDSALYLCASARGSSGNTIYFGEGSWLTVV.